This is a list of T cell receptor beta chains from one sample in a study of cytomegalovirus exposure and HLA in healthy donors. The assay was immunoSEQ multiplex PCR, and TCRdb's table has in-frame clones only and misses some. The sample has tens of thousands of clones, 75% seen once. Source material: PBMCs. These receptors were obtained from a man aged 35-49 years in good health and CMV-seronegative. Each CDR3 is given with its conserved first and last residue. The order of the fields is D gene, clone size, V gene, J gene, CDR3 DNA, CDR3 protein. A D gene is named only where the DNA matches it firmly. Clone size is stated in some rows and not others, as once, few, many or a class when expanded.

>-|-|TRBV5-1|TRBJ1-1
TGCGCCAGCAGCTTGGAGGGCGGTTTCAGGGACACTGAAGCTTTCTTT
CASSLEGGFRDTEAFF
>-|-|TRBV25-1|TRBJ1-5
TGTGCCAGCAGTGATTCACAGGGTGGGCAGCCCCAGCATTTT
CASSDSQGGQPQHF
>-|few|TRBV7-3|TRBJ1-1
TGTGCCAGCAGCGAGGACGGGGGGATTAGAGCTTTCTTT
CASSEDGGIRAFF
>-|-|TRBV10-3|TRBJ2-7
TGTGCCATCAGTGAGTCGTACTACGAGCAGTACTTC
CAISESYYEQYF
>-|few|TRBV11-2|TRBJ2-3
TGTGCCAGCAGCTCATATCAGTCTCGGGGATCTAGCACAGATACGCAGTATTTT
CASSSYQSRGSSTDTQYF
>TRBD1|-|TRBV19|TRBJ2-3
TGTGCCAGTAGTCCTCTTGGACAGGGTGACACAGATACGCAGTATTTT
CASSPLGQGDTDTQYF
>-|once|TRBV5-1|TRBJ1-3
TGCGCCAGCAGCGGAGGGACGGGGCAAGCCTTAAACACCATATATTTT
CASSGGTGQALNTIYF
>TRBD1|-|TRBV29-1|TRBJ1-2
TGCAGCGTTGCGGGACAGGGGACTAGATCTGACTACACCTTC
CSVAGQGTRSDYTF
>-|-|TRBV30|TRBJ1-2
TGTGCCTGGAGCGGACGGACAAGCCTTGCGGAGGGCTACACCTTC
CAWSGRTSLAEGYTF
>TRBD2|-|TRBV5-6|TRBJ2-5
TGTGCCAGCAGCCTCCGAGCGGGGGTGCAAGAGACCCAGTACTTC
CASSLRAGVQETQYF
>-|-|TRBV4-1|TRBJ1-1
TGCGCCAGCAGCCCCTTACCCATGAGCACTGAAGCTTTCTTT
CASSPLPMSTEAFF
>-|-|TRBV30|TRBJ2-7
TGTGCCTGGAGCGCTAGCGTCTACGAGCAGTACTTC
CAWSASVYEQYF
>-|-|TRBV15|TRBJ1-1
TGTGCCACCAGCAGAGAGGGGGCTCTTACTGAAGCTTTCTTT
CATSREGALTEAFF
>-|-|TRBV29-1|TRBJ2-1
TGCAGCCACCAAAGGGGGGGGTATGAGCAGTTCTTC
CSHQRGGYEQFF
>-|-|TRBV7-9|TRBJ2-2
TGTGCCAGCAGCTCCTGGCGGGTGGAGGACACCGGGGAGCTGTTTTTT
CASSSWRVEDTGELFF
>-|-|TRBV12-2|TRBJ2-1
TGTGCAAGTCGCAAAGCGGGTCAGACCTACAATGAGCAGTTCTTC
CASRKAGQTYNEQFF
>-|once|TRBV6-6|TRBJ2-4
TGTGCCAGCAAAGAGGCCATTTCCGGGGGGCTAAACATTCAGTACTTC
CASKEAISGGLNIQYF
>-|-|TRBV10-2|TRBJ2-7
TGCGCCAGCAGGCCGGGACACACCACCTACGAGCAGTACTTC
CASRPGHTTYEQYF
>TRBD1|-|TRBV5-1|TRBJ1-2
TGCGCCAGCAGCACGGGACAGGGGGCGATTTATGGCTACACCTTC
CASSTGQGAIYGYTF
>-|few|TRBV7-9|TRBJ1-2
TGTGCCAGCGCCGGGTCCCCGAAAGACTATGGCTACACCTTC
CASAGSPKDYGYTF
>-|-|TRBV7-9|TRBJ1-4
TGTGCCAGCAGCCCGGGACAACCTAATGAAAAACTGTTTTTT
CASSPGQPNEKLFF
>TRBD2|-|TRBV10-2|TRBJ2-1
TGCGCCAGTGGGACTAGCGGATCCTACAATGAGCAGTTCTTC
CASGTSGSYNEQFF
>TRBD2|-|TRBV28|TRBJ2-2
TGTGCCAGCAGTGTTCTAGCGGGAGGAAGGTTTGGCACCGGGGAGCTGTTTTTT
CASSVLAGGRFGTGELFF
>-|-|TRBV5-1|TRBJ2-7
TGCGCCAGCAGCGCACAAACAGGGACGGGAGAGCAGTACTTC
CASSAQTGTGEQYF
>-|-|TRBV6-6|TRBJ2-7
TGTGCCAGCAGTTACCCGTGGAGTCCGAGCTCCTACGAGCAGTACTTC
CASSYPWSPSSYEQYF
>-|-|TRBV4-1|TRBJ2-7
TGCGCCAGCAGCCAAGACAGTTCCTACGAGCAGTACTTC
CASSQDSSYEQYF
>-|-|TRBV6-1|TRBJ1-1
TGTGCCAGCAGTGACGCTTGGACAACTGAAGCTTTCTTT
CASSDAWTTEAFF
>TRBD1|-|TRBV5-6|TRBJ1-4
TGTGCCAGCAGCTCCCTAGGACAGGTTGGGCACAATGAAAAACTGTTTTTT
CASSSLGQVGHNEKLFF
>-|-|TRBV11-2|TRBJ1-6
TGTGCCAGCAGCCTACGGGGAAAGGCGAGCTCCTATAATTCACCCCTCCACTTT
CASSLRGKASSYNSPLHF
>-|-|TRBV28|TRBJ2-2
TGTGCCAGCAGTTACCGGACACCGAACACCGGGGAGCTGTTTTTT
CASSYRTPNTGELFF
>TRBD1|-|TRBV13|TRBJ2-3
TGTGCCAGCAGCACCGGGACAGGGTTTGATACGCAGTATTTT
CASSTGTGFDTQYF
>-|-|TRBV15|TRBJ2-3
TGTGCCACCCGGGAGGGGGCTGCTCGCACAGATACGCAGTATTTT
CATREGAARTDTQYF
>TRBD1|once|TRBV11-1|TRBJ1-1
TGTGCCAGCAGCGGCACCGACAGGGTCGGAACTTTCTTT
CASSGTDRVGTFF
>TRBD1|-|TRBV6-1|TRBJ2-7
TGTGCCAGCAGTGCGGGACAGACCTACGAGCAGTACTTC
CASSAGQTYEQYF
>-|-|TRBV30|TRBJ1-5
TGTGCCTGGAGTGGTACTGACAATCAGCCCCAGCATTTT
CAWSGTDNQPQHF
>-|-|TRBV4-1|TRBJ1-2
TGCGCCAGCAGCCCGACAGGTACCTTATATGGCTACACCTTC
CASSPTGTLYGYTF
>TRBD1|-|TRBV7-6|TRBJ1-5
TGTGCCAGCAGCGCGACAGGGGGCGCGGGTCAGCCCCAGCATTTT
CASSATGGAGQPQHF
>TRBD1|-|TRBV19|TRBJ2-1
TGTGCCAGTAGAATGGGACAGGGCAATGAGCAGTTCTTC
CASRMGQGNEQFF
>TRBD2|-|TRBV6-6|TRBJ2-1
TGTGCCAGCAGCTACTCTAGCGGGGCCTACAATGAGCAGTTCTTC
CASSYSSGAYNEQFF
>TRBD2|once|TRBV6-5|TRBJ2-7
TGTGCCAGCAGTTCACGGACTAGCGGGACTCGGTCTGAGCAGTACTTC
CASSSRTSGTRSEQYF
>TRBD1|-|TRBV6-5|TRBJ2-7
TGTGCCAGCAGGAACAGGGGGCTTGGGGAGCAGTACTTC
CASRNRGLGEQYF
>TRBD1|-|TRBV7-6|TRBJ1-5
TGTGCCAGCAGCCGTGGGACAGGGGACAATCAGCCCCAGCATTTT
CASSRGTGDNQPQHF
>TRBD1|-|TRBV7-9|TRBJ1-4
TGTGCCAGCAGCCGACAGGGGTCTGTAGAAAAACTGTTTTTT
CASSRQGSVEKLFF
>TRBD2|-|TRBV5-4|TRBJ2-1
TGTGCCAGCAGCAATAGCGGGAGGTACCACAATGAGCAGTTCTTC
CASSNSGRYHNEQFF
>-|-|TRBV5-6|TRBJ1-3
TGTGCCAGCAGCTTTGGACAGGGAAACACCATATATTTT
CASSFGQGNTIYF
>-|-|TRBV10-3|TRBJ2-6
TGTGCCATCAGTGAGTCGGTGTTGTCTAGGGGGACTGGGGCCAACGTCCTGACTTTC
CAISESVLSRGTGANVLTF
>-|-|TRBV30|TRBJ2-1
TGTGCCTGGAGTGTAACAGCAGGGGTGGCTCTCAATGAGCAGTTCTTC
CAWSVTAGVALNEQFF
>TRBD1|once|TRBV10-1|TRBJ2-5
TGCGCCAGCAGTGATTTGACAGGGGACATGAAGACCCAGTACTTC
CASSDLTGDMKTQYF
>TRBD1|once|TRBV6-5|TRBJ1-1
TGTGCCAGCAGCCCTCAGGACAGGGGGAACACTGAAGCTTTCTTT
CASSPQDRGNTEAFF
>-|once|TRBV28|TRBJ2-1
TGTGCCAGCACCCTCCAGGGAAAGGAGCAGTTCTTC
CASTLQGKEQFF
>-|-|TRBV18|TRBJ1-2
TGTGCCAGCTCACCAACAACCGATCGTAACTATGGCTACACCTTC
CASSPTTDRNYGYTF
>TRBD1|many|TRBV5-1|TRBJ2-7
TGCGCCAGCAGCCCCGCAGGGACAGGGGCCTACGAGCAGTACTTC
CASSPAGTGAYEQYF
>TRBD1|few|TRBV6-6|TRBJ2-1
TGTGCCAGCAGTTACCCGGACAGGGCAAATGAGCAGTTCTTC
CASSYPDRANEQFF
>-|-|TRBV29-1|TRBJ1-1
TGCAGCGTTGGGGGAGGTATGAACACTGAAGCTTTCTTT
CSVGGGMNTEAFF
>TRBD1|-|TRBV7-2|TRBJ1-1
TGTGCCAGCAGCTTTAATGACAGGGGGGGCACTGAAGCTTTCTTT
CASSFNDRGGTEAFF
>TRBD1|few|TRBV10-3|TRBJ1-6
TGTGCCATCAGTGAGGGGACAGTGAATTCACCCCTCCACTTT
CAISEGTVNSPLHF